This T cell receptor beta chain was retrieved from a study of metastatic and nonmetastatic thyroid tumors. The entire patient cohort was treatment-naive prior to thyroid surgery. The CDR3 has 12 amino acids. Trimming removed 3 bases at V and 2 bases at J, with 8 bases between. Germline V gene data show CDR1 as DFQATT and CDR2 as SNEGSKA (reference sequence). Of note for this clone: What it binds is not known.

Per the authors' pipeline: A classifier for distant metastasis in papillary thyroid cancer was constructed using CDR3 differences observed across clinicopathological groups. TCRdb re-called the PCR reads with MiXCR. These V and J calls rely on TCRdb rather than the paper's analysis. The table records tens of thousands of clones, 20% of them present only once. Study conclusions and caveats: Malignant thyroid tumors reportedly had TCR beta diversity that was significantly higher than in benign nodules, in blood and tumor.

The chain recombines TRBV20-1 with TRBJ2-7, with a possible D match to TRBD1 (6 bases). The source of this sequence is a female donor with papillary thyroid cancer or a benign thyroid nodule (not recorded which). Some clones in this sample may be carry-over from other donors' samples. The sample consisted of adjacent normal tissue. CDR3 nucleotides: TGCAGTGCTAGGGACAGACCCTACGAGCAGTACTTC. This codes for CSARDRPYEQYF.